A selection of T cell receptor beta chains follows, all from one sample in a study of cytomegalovirus exposure and HLA in healthy donors. TCRdb's copy holds only in-frame clones and misses some; the assay was immunoSEQ multiplex PCR. Recorded for this sample: more than 200,000 clones. The sequencing sample was made of PBMCs. These receptors were taken from a woman aged 25 to 39 in good health and CMV-seropositive. Each CDR3 is given with its conserved first and last residue. Fields, in order: V gene, D gene, J gene, CDR3 protein, CDR3 DNA. A D gene is named only where the DNA matches it firmly.

v_gene: TRBV5-1; d_gene: TRBD2; j_gene: TRBJ2-5; CDR3aa: CASSFLTLAGDAGTQYF; CDR3nt: TGCGCCAGCAGCTTCTTAACCCTAGCGGGAGACGCTGGGACCCAGTACTTC
v_gene: TRBV29-1; d_gene: TRBD2; j_gene: TRBJ2-5; CDR3aa: CSETSGQETQYF; CDR3nt: TGCAGCGAAACTAGCGGCCAAGAGACCCAGTACTTC
v_gene: TRBV25-1; d_gene: .; j_gene: TRBJ1-2; CDR3aa: CASSDRRGYTF; CDR3nt: TGTGCCAGCAGTGACAGAAGAGGCTACACCTTT
v_gene: TRBV15; d_gene: .; j_gene: TRBJ2-1; CDR3aa: CATSRDGRGFPYNEQFF; CDR3nt: TGTGCCACCAGCAGAGATGGAAGGGGGTTTCCCTACAATGAGCAGTTCTTC
v_gene: TRBV2; d_gene: TRBD1; j_gene: TRBJ2-7; CDR3aa: CASNGQGGYEQYF; CDR3nt: TGTGCCAGCAACGGACAGGGGGGGTACGAGCAGTACTTC
v_gene: TRBV7-8; d_gene: TRBD1; j_gene: TRBJ1-1; CDR3aa: CASSRGQGVNTEAFF; CDR3nt: TGTGCCAGCAGCCGCGGACAGGGGGTGAACACTGAAGCTTTCTTT
v_gene: TRBV28; d_gene: .; j_gene: TRBJ1-2; CDR3aa: CASSLAGIYGYTF; CDR3nt: TGTGCCAGCAGTTTGGCCGGGATCTATGGCTACACCTTC
v_gene: TRBV28; d_gene: TRBD2; j_gene: TRBJ2-1; CDR3aa: CASSLGLAGSSYNEQFF; CDR3nt: TGTGCCAGCAGTTTAGGATTAGCGGGTAGCTCCTACAATGAGCAGTTCTTC
v_gene: TRBV6-1; d_gene: .; j_gene: TRBJ2-3; CDR3aa: CASSEEPSELTDTQYF; CDR3nt: TGTGCCAGCAGTGAAGAGCCTAGCGAGCTCACAGATACGCAGTATTTT
v_gene: TRBV7-8; d_gene: TRBD2; j_gene: TRBJ2-5; CDR3aa: CASSLARASGGQETQYF; CDR3nt: TGTGCCAGCAGCTTAGCGCGTGCTAGCGGGGGGCAGGAGACCCAGTACTTC
v_gene: TRBV4-3; d_gene: TRBD2; j_gene: TRBJ2-7; CDR3aa: CASSQDEGTSSYEQYF; CDR3nt: TGCGCCAGCAGCCAAGATGAAGGGACTAGCTCCTACGAGCAGTACTTC
v_gene: TRBV5-1; d_gene: .; j_gene: TRBJ1-4; CDR3aa: CASSLVGHGNEKLFF; CDR3nt: TGCGCCAGCAGCTTGGTGGGACACGGTAATGAAAAACTGTTTTTT
v_gene: TRBV27; d_gene: TRBD1; j_gene: TRBJ1-5; CDR3aa: CASSEGAHADQPQHF; CDR3nt: TGTGCCAGCAGTGAGGGGGCGCATGCGGATCAGCCCCAGCATTTT
v_gene: TRBV7-9; d_gene: .; j_gene: TRBJ1-1; CDR3aa: CASSLGLSPTEAFF; CDR3nt: TGTGCCAGCAGCTTGGGGCTAAGTCCCACTGAAGCTTTCTTT
v_gene: TRBV6-5; d_gene: TRBD1; j_gene: TRBJ2-7; CDR3aa: CASSLFGTAYEQYF; CDR3nt: TGTGCCAGCAGCTTATTCGGGACAGCGTACGAGCAGTACTTC
v_gene: TRBV5-1; d_gene: TRBD1; j_gene: TRBJ1-5; CDR3aa: CASSSDRDGPQHF; CDR3nt: TGCGCCAGCAGCTCAGACAGGGACGGGCCCCAGCATTTT
v_gene: TRBV18; d_gene: .; j_gene: TRBJ1-1; CDR3aa: CASSPSGGTEAFF; CDR3nt: TGTGCCAGCTCACCGTCCGGGGGGACTGAAGCTTTCTTT
v_gene: TRBV14; d_gene: .; j_gene: TRBJ1-5; CDR3aa: CASSHTGLGQPQHF; CDR3nt: TGTGCCAGCAGCCATACAGGGCTGGGTCAGCCCCAGCATTTT